A single T cell receptor beta chain is shown here with its context. Its recognized antigen is unknown. No much larger clonotype is one base removed from it; base qualities were not supplied. CDR1 DFQATT and CDR2 SNEGSKA are derived from the germline V gene (reference sequence). The CDR3 covers 14 residues, taking in both the cysteine and the phenylalanine. Of all the DNA, just the CDR3 is kept, 42 bases in frame from base 1. V and J are trimmed by 5 bases and 0 bases, and the gene matches miss 4 bases of the junction. The data were taken from a study of T cells after yellow fever vaccination (dated by TCRdb to between 2018 and 2021). Turning to the overall study: Libraries from fractions with low cell numbers were prepared with the SMART-Seq v4 Ultra Low Input RNA kit. Bulk TCR alpha and beta repertoires were sequenced longitudinally to track T-cell clones before and after primary and booster YFV17D yellow fever vaccination. Two healthy male donors, one aged 18 to 30 and one aged 30 to 39 years, were included in the cohort. Blood samples were taken at several timepoints before and after primary and secondary immunization, and bulk PBMC replicates and cell subsets were isolated. Overall study results and their limits: After the booster, most of the clones that had expanded following primary vaccination were detected again (roughly 97% of CD4 and around 90% of CD8), which suggests that memory was broadly maintained. FACS-sorted repertoires could contain abundant contaminating clonotypes from the bulk population, so computational filtering was required. A small fraction of clonotypes showed up in both the CD4 and CD8 compartments, probably as a result of convergent recombination. Compared with the primary T-cell response, the secondary T-cell response was weaker but faster, peaking on day 5 rather than day 15. Because only a couple of donors were included in the study, the extent to which the findings can be generalized is limited.

Sample treatment or condition, as interpreted from the label and publication: live attenuated yellow fever vaccine strain. A standard Ficoll-Paque protocol was used to isolate PBMCs from peripheral blood. CD4 and CD8 T-cell fractions were isolated with Dynabeads CD4 and CD8 positive selection kits. TriZol was used to extract RNA from bulk PBMCs, from CD4 and CD8 fractions, and from dextramer-positive and dextramer-negative fractions. TCR cDNA was made using 5'RACE template switching, a step that added a universal primer site and unique molecular identifiers. cDNA synthesis was primed from both the TCR alpha and TCR beta constant segments. Library amplification used two PCR steps, and the second PCR step added sample barcodes and sequencing adapters. Libraries were sequenced on Illumina HiSeq 2500 (2x100 bp) or NovaSeq (2x150 bp). For the original study's pipeline: Demultiplexing of reads and collapsing into UMI consensus sequences were performed with MIGEC, and V(D)J alignment was carried out with MiXCR. Vaccine-responding clonotypes were identified with edgeR using replicate PBMC samples, with FDR below 0.01 and a log2 fold change above 5 up to day 15 being required. CD4 or CD8 identity was assigned to each bulk clonotype according to whether the clonotype was present at higher abundance in the sequenced CD4 repertoire or the sequenced CD8 repertoire. Using fastp at Q25 and MiXCR, TCRdb reprocessed the public reads and kept productive beta chains. Rows with one shared CDR3 protein collapse into an entry with the most common genes and DNA. The V and J calls were not made by the authors but by TCRdb's processing. Recorded for this sample are about 220,000 distinct CDR3 sequences; 6.7% of them occurred a single time. Approximately 1.1% of the sample belongs to the ten largest clones.

The specimen comprised CD4+ T cells sorted from PBMCs, sampled on the day of the yellow fever booster vaccination. This receptor chain uses TRBV20-1 and TRBJ2-3, and 8 junctional nucleotides match TRBD2. The receptor comes from a man younger than 45 who received the YFV17D yellow fever vaccine. The sequenced DNA: TGCAGTGCTTTTAGCGGGGCGAGCACAGATACGCAGTATTTT. Translated, it gives CSAFSGASTDTQYF.